This T cell receptor (beta chain) was identified during a study of blood T cell repertoires in COVID-19 (dated by TCRdb to between 2020 and 2021). For the wider study: Collaborator samples came from the United States, Italy and Spain and covered acute and convalescent phases of COVID-19. The prospective study material was composed of cDNA or gDNA derived from T cells, B-cell-depleted T cells, or PBMCs. The dataset comprised deeply sampled blood TCRbeta repertoires from subjects exposed to, actively infected with, or recovered from COVID-19. The repertoires were released in a freely available public database meant as a resource for research on the immune response to SARS-CoV-2. Samples came from the ongoing ImmuneRACE study (first 160 participants) plus 1,254 subjects from 6 global collaborators. A de-identified subject ID, COVID-19 status, age in years and sex were almost always included in the sample metadata. Where HLA class I and class II types were available, the types were taken from metadata supplied by the sample provider, not from assay-based typing.

TCRbeta CDR3 regions were amplified from genomic DNA by means of the immunoSEQ Assay, a bias-controlled multiplex PCR. As for how the authors treated the data: Nucleated cell counts per sample were estimated from amplification of reference gene primers within the assay. Sequence reads were collapsed and filtered to measure the absolute abundance of every unique TCRbeta CDR3 rearrangement. For each sample, productive Simpson clonality was calculated as the square root of Simpson's diversity index across productive rearrangements. TCRdb took over this immuneACCESS table, retaining in-frame rearrangements with V and J assigned. Such tables are incomplete; in checked studies, under half of the missing clones stem from an unresolved V gene, and the remainder is unexplained. The V and J calls and clone size are taken from that table; D and trimming were inferred from the DNA. The sample profile shows around 240,000 clones; roughly 79% of them were found once. The top ten hold 1.9% of the sample.

Remarks on this clone: Its binding antigen is unknown. Qualities for individual bases were not recorded, and no much larger clone is one base off.

What the study reported, not specific to this receptor: How much clinical and demographic metadata was included differed by source and by participant, and the metadata was provided uncurated.

The collaborating institutions used their own protocols to collect whole blood in K2EDTA tubes. For TCRbeta analysis, collaborator samples were shipped as frozen whole blood, as isolated PBMCs, or as DNA extracted from either sample type. The trim is 0 bases for V and 4 bases for J, with a gap of 9 bases between the germline ends. The germline V gene provides CDR1 SGHAT and CDR2 FQNNGV. The CDR3 runs 14 amino acids, cysteine and phenylalanine included. The kept DNA is CDR3 alone, 42 bases in frame from the first base. The sample comprised peripheral blood. This receptor was obtained from a woman older than 75 with acute or convalescent COVID-19. The chain joins TRBV11-2 to TRBJ1-2, with no confidently assigned D gene. The CDR3 here reads CASSLDQQSYGYTF. The bases read TGTGCCAGCAGCTTAGATCAACAGAGCTATGGCTACACCTTC.